This is a list of T cell receptor beta chains from one sample in a study of shared clonotypes between healthy human individuals. Here immunoSEQ multiplex PCR was the method, and the copy in TCRdb shows in-frame clones only, minus some. The sample includes more than 2 million clones, more than 90% of them seen just once. The sequencing sample was made of naive CD4+ T cells sorted from blood. Every receptor here comes from a man younger than 35 in good health. The CDR3 runs from the conserved cysteine through the conserved F or W. A D gene is named only where the DNA matches it firmly. Only part of the rows carry a size: once, few, many, or a class if the clone is expanded.

D gene,V gene,clone size,J gene,CDR3 protein,CDR3 DNA
-,TRBV4-1,once,TRBJ2-7,CASSRALNSYEQYF,TGCGCCAGCAGCCGGGCTTTGAACTCCTACGAGCAGTACTTC
-,TRBV15,-,TRBJ1-5,CATSRDLGVGNQPQHF,TGTGCCACCAGCAGAGATTTGGGGGTCGGCAATCAGCCCCAGCATTTT
-,TRBV18,-,TRBJ2-7,CASSRTRGRAYEQYF,TGTGCCAGCTCACGAACGAGGGGAAGGGCCTACGAGCAGTACTTC
TRBD1,TRBV5-8,-,TRBJ2-3,CASSFYRGADTQYF,TGTGCCAGCAGCTTCTACAGGGGGGCAGATACGCAGTATTTT
-,TRBV18,-,TRBJ1-1,CASSPERGTEAFF,TGTGCCAGCTCACCCGAAAGGGGGACAGAAGCTTTCTTT
-,TRBV7-9,-,TRBJ2-7,CASSKEGFSYEQYF,TGTGCCAGCAGCAAAGAGGGGTTCTCCTACGAGCAGTACTTC
TRBD1,TRBV2,-,TRBJ2-7,CASSDAATGGYEQYF,TGTGCCAGCAGTGACGCCGCGACAGGGGGCTACGAGCAGTACTTC
-,TRBV5-1,-,TRBJ1-1,CASKTTPNTEAFF,TGCGCCAGCAAGACAACCCCGAACACTGAAGCTTTCTTT
-,TRBV30,-,TRBJ2-1,CAGRPLGSSEQFF,TGTGCCGGCCGCCCTCTCGGGAGCAGTGAGCAGTTCTTC
-,TRBV10-3,-,TRBJ2-7,CASGSGLDEQYF,TGTGCCAGTGGCTCGGGCTTGGACGAGCAGTACTTC
-,TRBV10-3,-,TRBJ1-1,CAISDLQMNTEAFF,TGTGCCATCAGTGATCTACAGATGAACACTGAAGCTTTCTTT
-,TRBV5-1,-,TRBJ2-4,CASSLGQTTAKNIQYF,TGCGCCAGCAGCCTAGGACAGACTACTGCCAAAAACATTCAGTACTTC
TRBD2,TRBV27,-,TRBJ2-1,CASSPVGVGGRSSYNEQFF,TGTGCCAGCAGCCCAGTGGGGGTCGGCGGGAGGAGCTCCTACAATGAGCAGTTCTTC
TRBD1,TRBV18,-,TRBJ1-2,CASARQGEGGYTF,TGTGCCAGCGCGAGACAGGGGGAAGGAGGCTACACCTTC
-,TRBV6-4,-,TRBJ2-1,CASSPTVSSYNEQFF,TGTGCCAGCTCCCCGACAGTTAGCTCCTACAATGAGCAGTTCTTC
-,TRBV6-5,-,TRBJ1-6,CASSYKAPSYNSPLHF,TGTGCCAGCAGTTACAAGGCACCCTCCTATAATTCACCCCTCCACTTT
TRBD1,TRBV6-5,once,TRBJ1-4,CASSKDRVGEKLFF,TGTGCCAGCAGTAAAGACAGGGTTGGTGAAAAACTGTTTTTT
-,TRBV5-1,-,TRBJ1-2,CASSSETANYGYTF,TGCGCCAGCAGTTCGGAGACCGCTAACTATGGCTACACCTTC
-,TRBV6-1,-,TRBJ2-7,CASSATDWTYYEQYF,TGTGCCAGCAGTGCTACGGACTGGACGTACTACGAGCAGTACTTC
TRBD1,TRBV28,-,TRBJ2-7,CASSFLQGQQYF,TGTGCCAGCAGTTTCCTACAGGGGCAGCAGTACTTC
-,TRBV29-1,-,TRBJ2-5,CSERTTQETQYF,TGCAGTGAGAGGACCACCCAAGAGACCCAGTACTTC
-,TRBV7-2,-,TRBJ1-1,CASSFIDRQKAFF,TGTGCCAGCAGCTTCATAGACAGGCAGAAAGCTTTCTTT
-,TRBV30,-,TRBJ1-2,CAWPRPLGGYTF,TGTGCCTGGCCTCGACCCCTAGGAGGCTACACCTTC
-,TRBV2,-,TRBJ1-3,CASSEAGSGTIYF,TGTGCCAGCAGTGAAGCGGGCTCAGGCACCATATATTTT
-,TRBV27,-,TRBJ1-1,CASSFAGQINTEAFF,TGTGCCAGCAGTTTCGCCGGACAGATAAACACTGAAGCTTTCTTT
-,TRBV2,-,TRBJ1-3,CASLDSGNTIYF,TGCGCCAGCCTGGACTCTGGAAACACCATATATTTT
-,TRBV5-6,-,TRBJ2-7,CASSETDYEQYF,TGTGCCAGCAGCGAGACGGATTACGAGCAGTACTTC
-,TRBV6-1,-,TRBJ2-2,CASSEAGRGAGELFF,TGTGCCAGCAGTGAAGCCGGTCGGGGTGCCGGGGAGCTGTTTTTT
-,TRBV5-1,-,TRBJ2-3,CASTPFSTDTQYF,TGCGCCAGCACCCCGTTTTCCACAGATACGCAGTATTTT
-,TRBV27,-,TRBJ2-2,CASTEGGRRGGELFF,TGTGCCAGCACCGAGGGAGGAAGGAGAGGCGGGGAGCTGTTTTTT
TRBD1,TRBV5-1,-,TRBJ2-1,CASSLVVAGQGNNEQFF,TGCGCCAGCAGCTTGGTAGTGGCGGGACAGGGGAACAATGAGCAGTTCTTC
TRBD2,TRBV4-3,-,TRBJ2-1,CASSHVLAGEGNEQFF,TGCGCCAGCAGCCACGTCCTAGCGGGAGAGGGGAATGAGCAGTTCTTC
TRBD1,TRBV5-4,-,TRBJ2-3,CASSLDRGQNTQYF,TGTGCCAGCAGCTTGGACAGGGGGCAGAATACGCAGTATTTT
-,TRBV25-1,-,TRBJ2-3,CASSETEVTDTQYF,TGTGCCAGCAGCGAGACAGAGGTAACAGATACGCAGTATTTT
-,TRBV5-1,-,TRBJ1-5,CASSLGDISNQPQHF,TGCGCCAGCAGCTTGGGGGACATTAGCAATCAGCCCCAGCATTTT
TRBD2,TRBV5-6,-,TRBJ2-5,CASSLVLAGGETQYF,TGTGCCAGCAGCTTGGTACTAGCGGGGGGAGAGACCCAGTACTTC
-,TRBV7-2,-,TRBJ1-4,CASSLARVASEKLFF,TGTGCCAGCAGCTTAGCACGGGTGGCATCTGAAAAACTGTTTTTT
-,TRBV10-2,-,TRBJ2-2,CASSRTGELFF,TGCGCCAGCAGCAGAACCGGGGAGCTGTTTTTT
TRBD1,TRBV6-5,-,TRBJ2-7,CASSRTGGSYEQYF,TGTGCCAGCAGTCGGACAGGGGGCTCCTACGAGCAGTACTTC
-,TRBV30,-,TRBJ1-6,CAWSVESGWNSPLHF,TGTGCCTGGAGTGTAGAGTCAGGGTGGAATTCACCCCTCCACTTT
-,TRBV6-1,-,TRBJ1-6,CASSDRIYNSPLHF,TGTGCCAGCAGTGACAGAATTTATAATTCACCCCTCCACTTT
-,TRBV5-4,-,TRBJ2-3,CASSWGGGKSTDTQYF,TGTGCCAGCAGCTGGGGAGGGGGGAAGAGCACAGATACGCAGTATTTT
-,TRBV29-1,-,TRBJ2-5,CSVPKKSQETQYF,TGCAGCGTTCCCAAAAAGAGCCAAGAGACCCAGTACTTC
-,TRBV5-1,once,TRBJ1-1,CASSPQGAMNTEAFF,TGCGCCAGCAGCCCGCAAGGGGCGATGAACACTGAAGCTTTCTTT
TRBD1,TRBV6-1,-,TRBJ2-7,CASASGTGGEHEQYF,TGTGCCAGCGCCTCCGGGACAGGGGGGGAACACGAGCAGTACTTC
-,TRBV2,-,TRBJ1-2,CASSEDSPNYGYTF,TGTGCCAGCAGTGAGGACAGCCCTAACTATGGCTACACCTTC